One and the same sample provided the 22 T cell receptor beta chains below, sequenced in a study of blood T cell repertoires in COVID-19. Generated by immunoSEQ multiplex PCR, the TCRdb table keeps only in-frame clones and is missing some. This sample yields 55,000 to 85,000 clones, of which more than 75% are seen a single time; roughly 10% belongs to the top ten. Sequenced material: peripheral blood. Receptor source: a woman aged 18-29 years with acute or convalescent COVID-19.

This chain joins TRBV30 and TRBJ1-4; maybe TRBD1 (5 bases). This CDR3 contains 14 residues. Trimming cost V 4 bases and J 2 bases, with 11 bases left between them. Germline V lookup: CDR1 GTSNPN, CDR2 SVGIG (reference sequence). The CDR3 reads CAWNRGLTNEKLFF. The CDR3 DNA reads as TGTGCCTGGAATAGGGGTTTGACTAATGAAAAACTGTTTTTT.

This chain joins TRBV18 and TRBJ2-1; D is unresolved. This CDR3 is 13 amino acids long. In germline, CDR1 is KGHSH, CDR2 LQKENI. Between the trimmed V and J ends, which lost 4 bases and 5 bases, there was a span of 9 bases. CDR3 sequence (DNA): TGTGCCAGCTCACTTGCGGTGAACAATGAGCAGTTCTTC. Amino acid sequence: CASSLAVNNEQFF. Complete variable domain (other parts from reference TRBV18 and TRBJ2-1): NAGVMQNPRHLVRRRGQEARLRCSPMKGHSHVYWYRQLPEEGLKFMVYLQKENIIDESGMPKERFSAEFPKEGPSILRIQQVVRGDSAAYFCASSLAVNNEQFFGPGTRLTVL.

This rearrangement joins TRBV11-1 to TRBJ2-5; D possibly corresponds to TRBD2 (5 bases). The CDR3 covers 15 residues. Germline V lookup: CDR1 SGHAT, CDR2 FQDESV (reference sequence). V lost 4 bases, J lost 7 bases, and 19 bases lay in between. CDR3 region: CASSSRGHYPWTQYF. As DNA, the CDR3 is TGTGCCAGCAGCTCTAGAGGGCACTATCCATGGACCCAGTACTTC.

The chain links TRBV2 to TRBJ2-7; 10 bases align to TRBD2. CDR1 is SNHLY, CDR2 FYNNEI, per germline. The CDR3 sequence is 15 residues long. Losses at the gene ends were 6 bases for V and 2 bases for J; bases not matched to a gene: 7. DNA for the CDR3: TGTGCCAGCAGGTCTACTAGCGGGATTACCTACGAGCAGTACTTC. This sequence encodes CASRSTSGITYEQYF.

CDR3 loop: CASSQDEVRIEQFF. The CDR3 nucleotides read TGTGCCAGCAGCCAAGATGAGGTTCGGATTGAGCAGTTCTTC. The chain carries TRBV4-2 and TRBJ2-1; no definite D call. V lost 0 bases, J lost 9 bases, and 12 bases lay in between. The CDR3 extends over 14 amino acids. Germline CDR1 LGHNA, CDR2 YNFKEQ.

The chain links TRBV19 to TRBJ2-2; TRBD2 agrees at 14 bases. The CDR3 extends over 19 amino acids. CDR1 is LNHDA and CDR2 is SQIVND in the germline V gene (reference sequence). The trim removed 4 bases at V and 0 bases at J, leaving 7 bases unmatched. The CDR3 loop reads CASSTGLAGDLANTGELFF. CDR3 nucleotide sequence: TGTGCCAGTAGTACGGGACTAGCGGGAGATCTCGCGAACACCGGGGAGCTGTTTTTT.

The V and J genes are TRBV28 and TRBJ2-7; D may be TRBD1 (6 bases). Germline assignment: CDR1 MDHEN and CDR2 SYDVKM. Trimming cost V 2 bases and J 1 base, with 15 bases left between them. The CDR3 sequence is 16 residues long. As DNA, the CDR3 is TGTGCCAGCAGTTTAAGGGGGAGCGGAAATTCCTACGAGCAGTACTTC. It codes for CASSLRGSGNSYEQYF.

The chain recombines TRBV7-6 with TRBJ2-5, with D tentatively TRBD2 (5 bases). The V gene lost 4 bases and the J gene lost 5 bases, with 11 bases spanning the gap. Germline CDR1 and CDR2: SGHVS and FNYEAQ. There are 13 residues in the CDR3. The CDR3 is CASSYGRGETQYF. CDR3 sequence (DNA): TGTGCCAGCAGCTATGGACGCGGGGAGACCCAGTACTTC.

Here the CDR3 reads CASSSFQGLNTEAFF. The CDR3 DNA is TGTGCCAGCAGCTCATTCCAGGGTTTGAACACTGAAGCTTTCTTT. The chain couples TRBV6-2 or TRBV6-3 to TRBJ1-1; D perhaps matches TRBD1 (5 bases). The CDR3 consists of 15 residues. V was shortened by 6 bases and J by 0 bases, with 14 bases between the two germline ends. The germline V gene has CDR1 MNHEY and CDR2 SVGEGT.

The chain links TRBV7-8 to TRBJ1-2, with 10 positions matching TRBD1. CDR3 length equals 15 residues. Per the germline V gene, CDR1 is SGHVS and CDR2 is FQNEAQ. Trimming removed 5 bases from V and 2 bases from J; junction bases left unmatched: 5. CDR3 sequence (DNA): TGTGCCAGCAGCAGACAGACAGGGGGCAACTATGGCTACACCTTC. Its protein is CASSRQTGGNYGYTF.

This clone was seen a handful of times. CDR3 residues: CASSRFTGDFSQPQHF. CDR3 bases: TGTGCCAGTAGTAGGTTTACAGGGGACTTCAGTCAGCCCCAGCATTTT. This chain uses TRBV19 with TRBJ1-5, with 7 bases lining up with TRBD1. V trimming: 4 bases; J trimming: 6 bases; junction bases outside the gene matches: 12. This CDR3 has 16 amino acids. The germline V gene has CDR1 LNHDA and CDR2 SQIVND (reference sequence). The whole variable domain, filled in from reference TRBV19 and TRBJ1-5, reads DGGITQSPKYLFRKEGQNVTLSCEQNLNHDAMYWYRQDPGQGLRLIYYSQIVNDFQKGDIAEGYSVSREKKESFPLTVTSAQKNPTAFYLCASSRFTGDFSQPQHFGDGTRLSIL.

The rearrangement links TRBV5-6 to TRBJ2-7, with D maybe TRBD1 (6 bases). Germline CDR1 reads SGHDT; CDR2 reads YYEEEE. Trimming cost V 2 bases and J 4 bases, with 13 bases left between them. CDR3 length equals 14 residues. The CDR3 sequence is CASSFDRRSYEQYF. CDR3 bases: TGTGCCAGCAGCTTCGACAGGCGATCTTACGAGCAGTACTTC.

The chain uses TRBV6-2 or TRBV6-3 and TRBJ2-1; 14 nucleotides align to TRBD2. The CDR3 extends over 16 amino acids. Germline CDR1 and CDR2: MNHEY and SVGEGT. After removal of 0 bases from V and 7 bases from J, the junction contained 2 bases not matched to a gene. The CDR3 DNA sequence: TGTGCCAGCAGTTACTCGACTAGCGGGAGGGCGAATGAGCAGTTCTTC. Translating it yields CASSYSTSGRANEQFF.

The rearrangement links TRBV18 to TRBJ2-1; no firm D call. The germline V gene has CDR1 KGHSH and CDR2 LQKENI. CDR3 length: 16 amino acids. Trimming left V 2 bases short and J 6 bases short, with 17 bases between. In DNA form, the CDR3 reads TGTGCCAGCTCACCAATTGGGCAGTCCCTTAGCAATGAGCAGTTCTTC. Translation: CASSPIGQSLSNEQFF.

The DNA of the CDR3 is TGTGCCAGTAGTAGTAAGGGACTAGCGGGCTCAGAGACCCAGTACTTC. This encodes CASSSKGLAGSETQYF. The genes are TRBV19 and TRBJ2-5; TRBD2 matches 12 bases. This CDR3 comprises 16 residues. Losses at the gene ends were 4 bases for V and 4 bases for J; bases not matched to a gene: 7. The germline CDR1 and CDR2 sequences are LNHDA and SQIVND (reference sequence).

This sequence joins TRBV20-1 and TRBJ1-4; a possible D gene is TRBD1 (5 bases). Germline V CDR1 and CDR2: DFQATT, SNEGSKA (reference sequence). Trimming removed 3 bases from V and 5 bases from J, with 13 bases in between. The CDR3 contains 14 residues. The DNA of the CDR3 is TGCAGTGCTAGTAGGGGCCGTATGAATGAAAAACTGTTTTTT. Translating it yields CSASRGRMNEKLFF.

The chain is built from TRBV6-1 and TRBJ2-3; tentatively, D is TRBD1 (5 bases). V was clipped by 3 bases and J by 3 bases, with 10 bases between them. The V gene's germline CDR1 is MNHNS and CDR2 SASEGT. CDR3 length equals 14 residues. The CDR3: CASSEVGHTDTQYF. DNA for the CDR3: TGTGCCAGCAGTGAGGTGGGGCATACAGATACGCAGTATTTT.

The chain carries TRBV6-5 and TRBJ2-1; 7 bases line up with TRBD2. CDR3 length: 13 residues. Trimming removed 5 bases from V and 6 bases from J; junction bases left unmatched: 4. Looked up from germline, CDR1 is MNHEY and CDR2 is SVGAGI. Here the CDR3 reads CASSPRLANEQFF. CDR3 DNA sequence: TGTGCCAGCAGTCCGCGACTAGCCAATGAGCAGTTCTTC.

The chain uses TRBV2 and TRBJ1-3; 11 nucleotides match TRBD1. Germline V gene lookup returns CDR1 SNHLY and CDR2 FYNNEI. This CDR3 has 14 residues. The V segment lost 10 bases and the J segment 3 bases; nucleotides outside the gene matches: 5. The CDR3 loop reads CATTGTGGGNTIYF. DNA for the CDR3: TGTGCCACAACCGGGACAGGGGGTGGAAACACCATATATTTT.

This clone has a handful of counts. The V gene is TRBV2, the J gene TRBJ1-2, with unresolved D. Trimming removed 7 bases from V and 5 bases from J, with 14 bases in between. The CDR3 runs to 13 residues. The germline CDR1 and CDR2 sequences are SNHLY and FYNNEI. The CDR3 spells CASTGLVGYGYTF. Here the CDR3 DNA reads TGTGCCAGCACGGGGTTAGTAGGGTATGGCTACACCTTC.

CDR3 in amino acids: CASSLRTAYEQYF. The CDR3 region has the DNA TGTGCCAGCAGCTTGAGGACAGCCTACGAGCAGTACTTC. The chain joins TRBV5-6 to TRBJ2-7, with D possibly matching TRBD1 (6 bases). Germline assignment: CDR1 SGHDT and CDR2 YYEEEE. The V end was cut by 1 base, the J end by 2 bases, with 7 bases between. CDR3 size: 13 residues.

This sequence joins TRBV28 and TRBJ1-6; D possibly corresponds to TRBD1 (5 bases). Trimming removed 6 bases at V and 7 bases at J, with 13 bases between. Germline CDR1 MDHEN, CDR2 SYDVKM. This CDR3 spans 14 amino acids. The CDR3 DNA is TGTGCCAGCAGGTTCAGGGAAGGAAATTCACCCCTCCACTTT. Translation gives CASRFREGNSPLHF.